The 25 T cell receptor beta chains listed next were all sequenced from one sample in a study of T cells after yellow fever vaccination (dated by TCRdb to about 2019). Read against the paper, the sample's treatment or condition label means: live attenuated yellow fever vaccine strain. The library was obtained by 5' RACE. The sequencer listed for this sample is Illumina HiSeq 2500. Starting from the raw public reads, TCRdb applied fastp trimming at Q25, assembled clones with MiXCR and retained in-frame beta chains. Under each unique CDR3 protein, matching rows form one entry showing the most common genes and DNA. The sample records 250,000 to 300,000 distinct CDR3 sequences, 10% to 15% of which are singletons. Jointly, the top ten make up around 0.49% of the sample. The source was CD4+ T cells sorted from PBMCs, collected 45 days after the yellow fever booster vaccination. The receptors stem from a man aged 25 to 45 who received the YFV17D yellow fever vaccine.

This clonotype was recorded a few times. This chain connects TRBV19 to TRBJ2-7; D is perhaps TRBD2 (5 bases). This CDR3 is 13 amino acids long. V lost 1 base, J lost 5 bases, and 9 bases lay in between. Germline V CDR1 and CDR2: LNHDA, SQIVND (reference sequence). The CDR3 sequence: CASSIVLRDEQYF. Written as DNA, the CDR3 is TGTGCCAGTAGTATAGTCCTGCGGGACGAGCAGTACTTC.

V and J are TRBV3-1 and TRBJ2-7; D gene unclear. Per germline, CDR1 LGHDT and CDR2 YNNKEL (reference sequence). The CDR3 extends over 11 amino acids. Trimming took 4 bases from V and 5 from J, leaving 6 bases between them. The CDR3 nucleotides are TGTGCCAGCAGCCTCTACGACGAGCAGTACTTC. Encoded protein: CASSLYDEQYF.

This chain uses TRBV20-1 with TRBJ1-5; no reliable D call. The V and J ends lost 3 bases and 9 bases respectively, with 15 bases between them. Looked up from germline, CDR1 is DFQATT and CDR2 is SNEGSKA (reference sequence). The CDR3 consists of 13 residues. CDR3 amino acids: CSASVQADLPQHF. The CDR3 DNA reads TGCAGTGCTAGTGTGCAGGCCGATCTGCCCCAGCATTTT.

The chain carries TRBV4-3 and TRBJ2-1, with 11 bases that match TRBD2. Unmatched junction bases numbered 7, after V lost 0 bases and J lost 9 bases. The CDR3 loop spans 16 amino acids. From germline, CDR1 is LGHNA and CDR2 YSLEER. The CDR3, as DNA: TGCGCCAGCAGCCAAGAGGGTAGCGGGAGGGCCTCTGAGCAGTTCTTC. Protein sequence: CASSQEGSGRASEQFF.

The chain recombines TRBV10-3 with TRBJ2-7; D is unclear. V was shortened by 6 bases and J by 2 bases, with 14 bases between the two germline ends. Germline V gene data show CDR1 as ENHRY and CDR2 as SYGVKD. The CDR3 contains 14 residues. The CDR3 DNA reads as TGTGCCATCAGGCAGTCCCCCTCCACCTACGAGCAGTACTTC. Its translation: CAIRQSPSTYEQYF.

This clonotype was detected a few times. This chain links TRBV4-2 with TRBJ1-5; D may be TRBD1 (5 bases). Trimming took 4 bases from V and 1 from J, leaving 11 bases between them. CDR3 length: 15 amino acids. Germline V lookup: CDR1 LGHNA, CDR2 YNFKEQ. The CDR3 nucleotides are TGTGCCAGCAGCCCGGCAGGGCCGAGCAATCAGCCCCAGCATTTT. It yields the protein CASSPAGPSNQPQHF.

In DNA, the CDR3 is TGCGCCAGCAGCTTGTTGCCCCAGGAGACCCAGTACTTC. Protein: CASSLLPQETQYF. This chain connects TRBV5-1 to TRBJ2-5; no reliable D call. Germline assignment: CDR1 SGHRS and CDR2 YFSETQ. The CDR3 totals 13 residues. Trimming took off 1 base at V and 5 bases at J, with 9 bases between the two ends. The full variable domain, with the rest looked up from reference TRBV5-1 and TRBJ2-5, is KAGVTQTPRYLIKTRGQQVTLSCSPISGHRSVSWYQQTPGQGLQFLFEYFSETQRNKGNFPGRFSGRQFSNSRSEMNVSTLELGDSALYLCASSLLPQETQYFGPGTRLLVL.

A few counts support this clonotype. This chain joins TRBV7-6 and TRBJ2-7; the match to TRBD2 covers 8 bases. Germline V CDR1 and CDR2: SGHVS, FNYEAQ. The CDR3 contains 15 residues. The J segment lost 1 base and the V segment lost 5 bases, leaving 7 bases of the junction unmatched. The CDR3 region is CASSQIAGGSYEQYF. The CDR3 DNA is TGTGCCAGCAGCCAAATCGCGGGAGGATCCTACGAGCAGTACTTC.

This clonotype was counted only a few times. The chain uses TRBV14 and TRBJ2-3, with TRBD2 identical over 8 bases. Per germline, CDR1 SGHDN and CDR2 FVKESK. The CDR3 runs 15 residues. The junction had 7 bases not matched to a gene; V was cut back by 4 bases and J by 4 bases. CDR3 residues: CASSPLTGGPDTQYF. In DNA, the CDR3 is TGTGCCAGCAGCCCCCTCACGGGAGGGCCAGATACGCAGTATTTT.

This clonotype was seen a few times. The CDR3 reads CASSLSRGISGANVLTF. In DNA form, the CDR3 reads TGCGCCAGCAGCTTGAGCAGGGGAATCTCCGGGGCCAACGTCCTGACTTTC. The V and J genes are TRBV5-1 and TRBJ2-6, with D possibly matching TRBD1 (6 bases). The CDR3 has 17 amino acids. V gave up 1 base and J gave up 4 bases, with 15 bases separating them. Germline-derived CDR1 and CDR2 are SGHRS and YFSETQ.

The rearrangement joins TRBV15 to TRBJ1-2; no clear D. This CDR3 region has 13 residues. The ends were cut back, 0 bases at V and 8 bases at J, with 10 bases in the middle. The V gene's germline CDR1 is LNHNV and CDR2 YYDKDF (reference sequence). The CDR3 region has the DNA TGTGCCACCAGCAGAGACGAATCGTGGGGCTACACCTTC. It codes for CATSRDESWGYTF.

The table lists this clonotype with many counts. The chain combines TRBV7-6 with TRBJ2-7, with TRBD1 matching 8 bases. The length of the CDR3 is 15 residues. From germline, CDR1 is SGHVS and CDR2 FNYEAQ. Trimming took 4 bases from V and 3 from J; bases not matched to a gene: 8. The CDR3: CASSSEDRAGYEQYF. In DNA form, the CDR3 reads TGTGCCAGCAGCTCGGAGGACAGGGCCGGCTACGAGCAGTACTTC.

This clonotype was counted a few times. CDR3 loop: CASSAGHRAYEQYF. The DNA for the CDR3 is TGTGCCAGCAGCGCCGGACATAGGGCCTACGAGCAGTACTTC. The chain couples TRBV7-2 to TRBJ2-7, with D maybe TRBD1 (5 bases). Trimming removed 5 bases from V and 2 bases from J, with 13 bases in between. CDR1 is SGHTA, CDR2 FQGNSA, per germline. This CDR3 spans 14 amino acids.

The chain uses TRBV7-3 and TRBJ2-1; TRBD2 might be the D (6 bases). V was cut by 4 bases and J by 7 bases, with 11 bases left in between. Per the germline V gene, CDR1 is SGHTA and CDR2 is FQGTGA. The CDR3 has 13 residues. CDR3 nucleotide sequence: TGTGCCAGCAGCTCGTCCGCGGGGAATGAGCAGTTCTTC. Its translation is CASSSSAGNEQFF.

This chain joins TRBV18 and TRBJ2-7; 8 bases are shared with TRBD2. Germline values: CDR1 KGHSH, CDR2 LQKENI. V was pared by 3 bases and J by 2 bases, with 3 bases of the junction left unmatched. The CDR3 extends over 14 amino acids. CDR3 loop: CASSPPGLAYEQYF. In DNA form, the CDR3 reads TGTGCCAGCTCACCGCCGGGACTAGCCTACGAGCAGTACTTC.

The rearrangement links TRBV5-1 to TRBJ1-1; the D gene is possibly TRBD1 (6 bases). Germline V gives CDR1 SGHRS, CDR2 YFSETQ. The CDR3 runs 14 residues. V was trimmed by 5 bases and J by 5 bases, leaving 16 bases between them. CDR3 bases: TGCGCCAGCAGACCCCCGGGGGCGCGAACTGAAGCTTTCTTT. It yields the protein CASRPPGARTEAFF.

This clonotype turned up a few times. The chain uses TRBV9 and TRBJ1-1; D ambiguous. Germline lookup yields CDR1 SGDLS and CDR2 YYNGEE. Trimming took 3 bases from V and 4 from J, leaving 10 bases between them. The CDR3 extends over 13 amino acids. In nucleotides, the CDR3 is TGTGCCAGCAGCGCGAAGTTGAGCACTGAAGCTTTCTTT. It yields the protein CASSAKLSTEAFF.

In its sample, this clonotype was seen a few times. Written as DNA, the CDR3 is TGTGCCTGGAGTGTAGGGGGACACTCGTGGGAGACCCAGTACTTC. The encoded protein is CAWSVGGHSWETQYF. This chain connects TRBV30 to TRBJ2-5, with TRBD1 as a possible D gene (6 bases). Looked up from germline, CDR1 is GTSNPN and CDR2 is SVGIG (reference sequence). The CDR3 length is 15 residues. Trimming removed 0 bases at V and 5 bases at J, with 16 bases between.

The sample holds a few counts of this clonotype. This chain connects TRBV2 to TRBJ2-5; the D gene could be TRBD1 or TRBD2 (5 bases each). The V gene's germline CDR1 is SNHLY and CDR2 FYNNEI. V lost 4 bases to trimming and J lost 5 bases, with 11 bases between them. There are 13 residues in the CDR3. In DNA, the CDR3 is TGTGCCAGCAGTGGAACCGGGACGGAGACCCAGTACTTC. This gives the protein CASSGTGTETQYF.

This clonotype was seen a few times. CDR3 in DNA: TGCAGCGTTGCCCGGCGACTAGCGGGAGGCTACGAGCAGTACTTC. It yields the protein CSVARRLAGGYEQYF. This sequence joins TRBV29-1 and TRBJ2-7, with 13 bases fitting TRBD2. The CDR3 runs to 15 residues. Per germline, CDR1 SQVTM and CDR2 ANQGSEA. Trimming at V came to 4 bases and at J to 3 bases, leaving 6 bases not matched to a gene.

V gene TRBV20-1 combines with J gene TRBJ2-1; 15 nucleotides match TRBD2. The germline V gene encodes CDR1 DFQATT and CDR2 SNEGSKA (reference sequence). There are 15 residues in the CDR3. V dropped 3 bases and J dropped 7; count of bases not matched to a gene: 4. For the CDR3, the DNA is TGCAGTGCTAGGGGACTAGCGGGAGGTAGGAATGAGCAGTTCTTC. This translates into CSARGLAGGRNEQFF.

This clonotype was counted between two and nine times. The rearrangement joins TRBV10-3 to TRBJ2-3, with D uncertain. This CDR3 has 14 amino acids. The germline V gene encodes CDR1 ENHRY and CDR2 SYGVKD. With 3 bases removed from V and 2 bases from J, the gap between germline ends came to 9 bases. In DNA, the CDR3 is TGTGCCATCAGTGATGAACCAAACACAGATACGCAGTATTTT. Its protein product is CAISDEPNTDTQYF.

This chain connects TRBV24-1 to TRBJ2-7, with D tentatively TRBD1 (5 bases). The CDR3 consists of 14 residues. V dropped 2 bases and J dropped 4 bases, with 11 bases sitting between them. Germline V gene lookup returns CDR1 KGHDR and CDR2 SFDVKD. The CDR3 DNA reads TGTGCCACCAGTGATTCGAATAGACAGTACGAGCAGTACTTC. Encoded protein: CATSDSNRQYEQYF.

The V call is TRBV6-5, the J call TRBJ2-1, with D hard to call. Per germline, CDR1 MNHEY and CDR2 SVGAGI. With 2 bases removed from V and 7 bases from J, the gap between germline ends came to 9 bases. The CDR3 loop spans 13 amino acids. CDR3 region: CASSYSSWNEQFF. The CDR3, as DNA: TGTGCCAGCAGTTACAGCAGTTGGAATGAGCAGTTCTTC.

This clonotype has just a few counts. The junction shows a germline mismatch at one end, possibly a read error. The chain couples TRBV7-9 to TRBJ2-1; 8 positions agree with TRBD1. Germline assignment: CDR1 SEHNR and CDR2 FQNEAQ (reference sequence). The CDR3 extends over 12 amino acids. CDR3 bases: TGTGCCAGCAGCTTAGGACAGGGGCGGATGGTCTTC. Its translation is CASSLGQGRMVF.